This TCR beta chain was captured by sequencing in a study of post-analysis software for immune sequencing data. Turning to the study itself: In terms of disease course, relapsing-remitting, secondary progressive and progressive-relapsing multiple sclerosis were included. General study results and limits: Analysis by F measure revealed that same-batch samples clustered strongly together. The study found TRBV5-6, TRBV5-1 and TRBV20-1 among roughly 5 TRBV segments more frequent in patients than controls. Versus controls, multiple sclerosis patients showed significantly lower diversity (normalized Chao1).

The library was made from cDNA and included unique molecular identifiers. Researchers reported roughly 0.5 million cDNA molecules coming from around 1 to 10 million T cells. TCRdb independently ran MiXCR on the PCR reads; one entry per CDR3 protein. The sample has hundreds of thousands of distinct CDR3 sequences, approximately 53% seen once. As to this clonotype: As yet, its antigen is unknown.

Per germline, CDR1 MNHNS and CDR2 SASEGT. This CDR3 comprises 13 residues. After removal of 5 bases from V and 8 bases from J, the junction contained 7 bases not matched to a gene. The TCR sequence derives from a girl aged 5-17 years with multiple sclerosis. Source material: blood. V gene TRBV6-1 combines with J gene TRBJ2-3, with TRBD2 matching over 7 bases. The CDR3 DNA reads TGTGCCAGCAGTCGGGGGGAATCGAGTACGCAGTATTTT. Its translation: CASSRGESSTQYF.